These T cell receptor beta chains were read from a single sample in a study of control samples from healthy donors and cancer patients. Only in-frame clones appear in the TCRdb table, and some are missing; sequencing was by immunoSEQ multiplex PCR. Of 64,000 or so clones listed, about 92% are singletons. Sequenced: PBMCs. The receptors originated from a man in his forties with colorectal cancer. CDR3s include the opening cysteine and the closing phenylalanine or tryptophan. A D gene is named only where the DNA matches it firmly. Clone size is shown for a subset of rows, as once, few, many or a class of expanded clone.

V gene: TRBV7-9
clone size: NA
J gene: TRBJ2-1
D gene: NA
CDR3 protein: CASSLGVSEGRRFF
CDR3 DNA: TGTGCCAGCAGCTTAGGGGTTTCTGAGGGGCGACGGTTCTTC

V gene: TRBV5-6
clone size: NA
J gene: TRBJ1-1
D gene: NA
CDR3 protein: CASSLGGPNTEAFF
CDR3 DNA: TGTGCCAGCAGCTTGGGTGGACCGAACACTGAAGCTTTCTTT

V gene: TRBV7-2
clone size: once
J gene: TRBJ2-1
D gene: TRBD2
CDR3 protein: CASSSRTSGSNEQFF
CDR3 DNA: TGTGCCAGCAGCTCCCGGACTAGCGGTAGCAATGAGCAGTTCTTC

V gene: TRBV5-1
clone size: NA
J gene: TRBJ2-7
D gene: NA
CDR3 protein: CASSHGGKAVYEQYF
CDR3 DNA: TGCGCCAGCAGCCACGGGGGTAAAGCTGTCTACGAGCAGTACTTC

V gene: TRBV5-1
clone size: NA
J gene: TRBJ2-1
D gene: TRBD2
CDR3 protein: CASSSGTSSYNEQFF
CDR3 DNA: TGCGCCAGCAGTTCCGGGACTAGCTCCTACAATGAGCAGTTCTTC

V gene: TRBV7-2
clone size: NA
J gene: TRBJ1-5
D gene: NA
CDR3 protein: CASSLGEVLHF
CDR3 DNA: TGTGCCAGCAGCTTAGGAGAGGTACTACATTTT

V gene: TRBV5-6
clone size: NA
J gene: TRBJ2-5
D gene: NA
CDR3 protein: CASSFWAAPLGETQYF
CDR3 DNA: TGTGCCAGCAGCTTCTGGGCGGCACCCCTGGGGGAGACCCAGTACTTC

V gene: TRBV5-6
clone size: NA
J gene: TRBJ2-3
D gene: TRBD1
CDR3 protein: CASSPRTGLTDTQYF
CDR3 DNA: TGTGCCAGCAGCCCCAGGACAGGACTCACAGATACGCAGTATTTT

V gene: TRBV4-2
clone size: NA
J gene: TRBJ1-2
D gene: NA
CDR3 protein: CASSQAGRTLYGYTF
CDR3 DNA: TGTGCCAGCAGCCAAGCGGGCAGAACGCTCTATGGCTACACCTTC

V gene: TRBV18
clone size: NA
J gene: TRBJ2-5
D gene: TRBD1
CDR3 protein: CASSPPSGQGGETQYF
CDR3 DNA: TGTGCCAGCTCACCACCTTCGGGACAGGGCGGAGAGACCCAGTACTTC

V gene: TRBV10-2
clone size: few
J gene: TRBJ1-1
D gene: NA
CDR3 protein: CASSESWLMNTEAFF
CDR3 DNA: TGCGCCAGCAGTGAGTCATGGCTCATGAACACTGAAGCTTTCTTT

V gene: TRBV11-2
clone size: NA
J gene: TRBJ1-1
D gene: NA
CDR3 protein: CASSVRGGDTEAFF
CDR3 DNA: TGTGCCAGCAGCGTCAGGGGCGGCGACACTGAAGCTTTCTTT

V gene: TRBV18
clone size: NA
J gene: TRBJ1-1
D gene: NA
CDR3 protein: CASSLHRDPRGTEAFF
CDR3 DNA: TGTGCCAGCTCACTACATCGGGACCCTCGGGGCACTGAAGCTTTCTTT

V gene: TRBV4-1
clone size: NA
J gene: TRBJ1-1
D gene: TRBD1
CDR3 protein: CASSQGGGQGRMNTEAFF
CDR3 DNA: TGCGCCAGCAGCCAAGGAGGGGGACAGGGTCGAATGAACACTGAAGCTTTCTTT

V gene: TRBV3-1/TRBV3-2
clone size: NA
J gene: TRBJ2-7
D gene: NA
CDR3 protein: CASSQGKGERRQYF
CDR3 DNA: TGTGCCAGCAGCCAGGGCAAAGGGGAAAGGAGGCAGTACTTC

V gene: TRBV3-1/TRBV3-2
clone size: NA
J gene: TRBJ2-2
D gene: NA
CDR3 protein: CASSFSRAGELFF
CDR3 DNA: TGTGCCAGCAGCTTCTCTCGGGCCGGGGAGCTGTTTTTT

V gene: TRBV11-1
clone size: NA
J gene: TRBJ1-2
D gene: NA
CDR3 protein: CASSSGQQDYGYTF
CDR3 DNA: TGTGCCAGCAGCTCAGGACAGCAAGACTATGGCTACACCTTC

V gene: TRBV5-6
clone size: NA
J gene: TRBJ1-1
D gene: NA
CDR3 protein: CASSSLRKEGLNTEAFF
CDR3 DNA: TGTGCCAGCAGCTCCTTAAGAAAGGAGGGACTGAACACTGAAGCTTTCTTT

V gene: TRBV25-1
clone size: few
J gene: TRBJ2-3
D gene: NA
CDR3 protein: CASSEWADTQYF
CDR3 DNA: TGTGCCAGCAGTGAATGGGCAGATACGCAGTATTTT

V gene: TRBV19
clone size: NA
J gene: TRBJ1-2
D gene: TRBD1
CDR3 protein: CASSIFSRTGAYGYTF
CDR3 DNA: TGTGCCAGTAGTATTTTTTCTCGGACAGGAGCCTATGGCTACACCTTC

V gene: TRBV27
clone size: NA
J gene: TRBJ1-5
D gene: TRBD1
CDR3 protein: CASSPGTGLQPQHF
CDR3 DNA: TGTGCCAGCAGTCCCGGGACAGGGCTCCAGCCCCAGCATTTT

V gene: TRBV30
clone size: NA
J gene: TRBJ1-2
D gene: TRBD1
CDR3 protein: CAWTDRGRPYYGYTF
CDR3 DNA: TGTGCCTGGACGGACAGGGGGCGACCATACTATGGCTACACCTTC

V gene: TRBV3-1/TRBV3-2
clone size: NA
J gene: TRBJ2-2
D gene: TRBD1
CDR3 protein: CAARQGRNTGELFF
CDR3 DNA: TGTGCCGCAAGACAGGGGCGCAACACCGGGGAGCTGTTTTTT